These T cell receptor beta chains were read from a single sample in a study of OX40 agonist ivuxolimab in advanced cancers. Sequencing was performed with immunoSEQ multiplex PCR; in TCRdb, only in-frame clones are kept and a portion is missing. The repertoire consists of about 51,000 clones, with about nine tenths occurring once and the leading ten covering about 3.8%. The source material was CD4+ or CD8+ T cells sorted from blood, sampled in a trial of the OX40 agonist ivuxolimab. These receptors originate from an adult with an advanced solid tumor such as melanoma, head and neck, liver or kidney cancer. CDR3s include the opening cysteine and the closing phenylalanine or tryptophan. D genes are given only for firm matches. Clone size is not always given. Where it is, it says once, few, many or a class for expanded clones.

J | D | size | V | CDR3 | DNA
TRBJ2-1 | NA | NA | TRBV7-6 | CASSLGSRGPEQFF | TGTGCCAGCAGCTTAGGATCTAGGGGCCCTGAGCAGTTCTTC
TRBJ1-6 | TRBD1 | NA | TRBV19 | CASSTGQGNSPLHF | TGTGCCAGTAGTACCGGACAGGGAAATTCACCCCTCCACTTT
TRBJ1-5 | TRBD1 | NA | TRBV29-1 | CSVEGGTDSNQPQHF | TGCAGCGTTGAAGGGGGGACAGATAGCAATCAGCCCCAGCATTTT
TRBJ1-2 | TRBD1 | NA | TRBV5-1 | CASSYQAGGDNYGYTF | TGCGCCAGCAGCTATCAGGCAGGGGGCGATAACTATGGCTACACCTTC
TRBJ1-1 | NA | once | TRBV11-2 | CASSLKGGTEAFF | TGTGCCAGCAGCTTAAAGGGAGGTACTGAAGCTTTCTTT
TRBJ1-2 | NA | NA | TRBV7-3 | CASSAGSGTGPGYTF | TGTGCCAGCAGCGCGGGGTCGGGGACGGGCCCTGGCTACACCTTC
TRBJ2-1 | TRBD2 | NA | TRBV19 | CATRASGSWNEQFF | TGTGCCACCCGGGCTAGCGGGAGTTGGAATGAGCAGTTCTTC
TRBJ1-1 | NA | NA | TRBV29-1 | CSVLPRGIMNTEAFF | TGCAGCGTACTACCGCGGGGAATCATGAACACTGAAGCTTTCTTT
TRBJ2-7 | NA | NA | TRBV11-2 | CASSVRMGPTYEQYF | TGTGCCAGCTCAGTCCGGATGGGACCTACCTACGAGCAGTACTTC
TRBJ2-3 | NA | NA | TRBV2 | CASRFAGAGDTQYF | TGTGCCAGCAGGTTCGCGGGGGCAGGGGATACGCAGTATTTT
TRBJ1-4 | NA | once | TRBV5-4 | CASSLGGTTNEKLFF | TGTGCCAGCAGCTTGGGAGGGACAACTAATGAAAAACTGTTTTTT
TRBJ2-2 | NA | once | TRBV6-1 | CASRQGNTGELFF | TGTGCCAGCAGACAGGGTAACACCGGGGAGCTGTTTTTT
TRBJ2-2 | TRBD1 | once | TRBV19 | CASSRRDRGRMGTGELFF | TGTGCCAGTAGTCGACGGGACAGGGGGCGAATGGGCACCGGGGAGCTGTTTTTT
TRBJ2-3 | TRBD2 | NA | TRBV5-1 | CASSLAGLAGGPGTQYF | TGCGCCAGCAGCTTGGCCGGACTAGCGGGGGGGCCGGGTACGCAGTATTTT
TRBJ2-7 | NA | NA | TRBV18 | CASSSRDFNYEQYF | TGTGCCAGCTCAAGCCGGGACTTTAACTACGAGCAGTACTTC
TRBJ2-5 | NA | once | TRBV9 | CASSVTPRAYQETQYF | TGTGCCAGCAGCGTAACCCCCCGTGCGTACCAAGAGACCCAGTACTTC
TRBJ1-6 | TRBD1 | NA | TRBV9 | CASSTTTGGLDSPLHF | TGTGCCAGCAGCACCACGACAGGGGGCCTGGATTCACCCCTCCACTTT
TRBJ2-3 | NA | NA | TRBV9 | CASSDSGRTDTQYF | TGTGCCAGCAGCGATAGCGGCCGCACAGATACGCAGTATTTT
TRBJ2-5 | TRBD1 | NA | TRBV14 | CASSQEQGGETQYF | TGTGCCAGCAGCCAAGAACAGGGGGGAGAGACCCAGTACTTC
TRBJ2-7 | NA | once | TRBV9 | CASSLGDGPSYEQYF | TGTGCCAGCAGCCTCGGGGACGGACCCTCCTACGAGCAGTACTTC
TRBJ2-3 | NA | NA | TRBV30 | CAWEPGTRVTDTQYF | TGTGCCTGGGAACCCGGGACCCGAGTGACAGATACGCAGTATTTT
TRBJ1-2 | TRBD1 | NA | TRBV7-6 | CASSPRSGQDISNYGYTF | TGTGCCAGCAGCCCTCGTTCGGGACAGGATATTTCTAACTATGGCTACACCTTC
TRBJ1-3 | TRBD1 | NA | TRBV7-6 | CASSQDRDISGNTIYF | TGTGCCAGCAGCCAAGACAGGGATATCTCTGGAAACACCATATATTTT
TRBJ1-1 | NA | NA | TRBV28 | CASSRPGYTEAFF | TGTGCCAGCAGTAGGCCAGGGTACACTGAAGCTTTCTTT
TRBJ2-4 | NA | NA | TRBV7-9 | CASSPRGGRERDF | TGTGCCAGCAGCCCCAGGGGGGGGCGCGAGCGGGACTTC
TRBJ2-1 | TRBD1 | NA | TRBV30 | CAWSPDRGFYYNEQFF | TGTGCCTGGAGTCCGGACAGGGGATTTTATTACAATGAGCAGTTCTTC
TRBJ2-3 | NA | NA | TRBV29-1 | CSVGTAPDTQYF | TGCAGCGTTGGGACAGCTCCAGATACGCAGTATTTT
TRBJ2-5 | NA | NA | TRBV5-8 | CASSLGVSSGETQYF | TGTGCCAGCAGCTTGGGTGTATCCTCGGGAGAGACCCAGTACTTC
TRBJ1-3 | NA | once | TRBV2 | CARSGDVSGNTIYF | TGTGCCAGAAGCGGGGATGTCTCTGGAAACACCATATATTTT
TRBJ2-1 | TRBD1 | once | TRBV5-4 | CASSFRQGRANEQFF | TGTGCCAGCAGCTTTCGACAGGGTAGGGCAAATGAGCAGTTCTTC
TRBJ2-7 | NA | NA | TRBV5-1 | CASSLTTGAYYEQYF | TGCGCCAGCAGCTTGACGACAGGCGCTTACTACGAGCAGTACTTC
TRBJ2-7 | NA | NA | TRBV6-1 | CASSRGTYEQYF | TGTGCCAGCAGCAGGGGTACCTACGAGCAGTACTTC
TRBJ1-6 | NA | NA | TRBV7-2 | CASSLSFPPLHF | TGTGCCAGCAGCCTTTCCTTCCCACCCCTCCACTTT
TRBJ2-7 | TRBD1 | NA | TRBV28 | CATRTGKDEQYF | TGTGCCACCCGGACAGGAAAGGACGAGCAGTACTTC
TRBJ1-2 | TRBD1 | few | TRBV27 | CASRPQGEYGYTF | TGTGCCAGCAGGCCCCAGGGGGAATATGGCTACACCTTC
TRBJ2-5 | NA | NA | TRBV15 | CATSRRQGPLETQYF | TGTGCCACCAGCCGTCGCCAGGGCCCTCTAGAGACCCAGTACTTC
TRBJ2-4 | TRBD2 | NA | TRBV19 | CARYGRERIEANIQYF | TGTGCCAGGTACGGGAGGGAAAGAATAGAAGCAAACATTCAGTACTTC
TRBJ1-2 | NA | NA | TRBV29-1 | CSGVQGSYGYTF | TGCAGCGGGGTTCAGGGCAGCTATGGCTACACCTTC
TRBJ2-2 | NA | NA | TRBV28 | CASSFWGALQIRGELFF | TGTGCCAGCAGTTTCTGGGGGGCCCTACAGATCCGCGGGGAGCTGTTTTTT
TRBJ2-5 | TRBD1 | NA | TRBV9 | CASSTRTGGAETQYF | TGTGCCAGCAGCACTCGGACAGGGGGCGCGGAGACCCAGTACTTC
TRBJ2-7 | NA | NA | TRBV28 | CASTGTAFYEQYF | TGTGCCAGTACCGGGACTGCCTTCTACGAGCAGTACTTC
TRBJ2-7 | NA | NA | TRBV5-1 | CASSLGGRGRTTYEQYF | TGCGCCAGCAGCTTGGGGGGCAGGGGCAGAACCACCTACGAGCAGTACTTC
TRBJ2-5 | TRBD2 | NA | TRBV27 | CASRRGLAGMETQYF | TGTGCCAGCAGGCGGGGACTAGCGGGGATGGAGACCCAGTACTTC
TRBJ1-6 | NA | NA | TRBV27 | CASSFQGTLPNSPLHF | TGTGCCAGCAGTTTTCAAGGGACTTTGCCAAATTCACCCCTCCACTTT
TRBJ2-1 | NA | NA | TRBV21-1 | CASSPPPGTSGTTSYNEQFF | TGTGCCAGCAGCCCTCCACCGGGGACTAGCGGGACCACATCCTACAATGAGCAGTTCTTC
TRBJ2-2 | TRBD1 | NA | TRBV10-3 | CAIRSGTGGTGELFF | TGTGCCATCAGAAGTGGGACAGGGGGCACCGGGGAGCTGTTTTTT
TRBJ2-7 | TRBD1 | NA | TRBV5-1 | CASSSRTGGYEQYF | TGCGCCAGCAGCTCCCGGACAGGGGGCTACGAGCAGTACTTC
TRBJ1-6 | NA | NA | TRBV30 | CAWRRNRQANSPLHF | TGTGCCTGGAGACGGAACCGCCAAGCGAATTCACCCCTCCACTTT
TRBJ1-3 | NA | NA | TRBV10-3 | CAIKGSGNTIYF | TGTGCCATCAAGGGATCTGGAAACACCATATATTTT
TRBJ1-3 | TRBD1 | once | TRBV14 | CASSRIPNTRGPGNTIYF | TGTGCCAGCAGCCGGATCCCCAATACCAGGGGGCCTGGAAACACCATATATTTT
TRBJ2-2 | NA | NA | TRBV4-1 | CASSRPGHSSGELFF | TGCGCCAGCAGCCGACCGGGACACTCTTCCGGGGAGCTGTTTTTT
TRBJ2-7 | NA | NA | TRBV27 | CASSSLGPSYEQYF | TGTGCCAGCAGTTCCCTAGGCCCCTCCTACGAGCAGTACTTC